This entry lists 30 T cell receptor beta chains sequenced from one sample in a study of blood T cells in healthy people across ages. A sample-barcoded 5' primer and a J-beta primer mix were used in a second PCR of about 7 to 12 cycles. TCRdb passed the 5' RACE reads through MiXCR, listing each CDR3 protein once. The data contain around 1.5 million distinct CDR3 sequences, approximately 42% of them singletons. The sample was blood. The receptors stem from a woman under 30 in good health.

The V and J genes are TRBV28 and TRBJ2-1, with TRBD2 matching 10 bases. The CDR3 is made up of 17 amino acids. CDR1 is MDHEN, CDR2 SYDVKM, per germline. V trimming: 4 bases; J trimming: 3 bases; junction bases outside the gene matches: 9. The CDR3 coding sequence is TGTGCCAGCAGTTCTCCCCTAGCGGGGGCCATCTACAATGAGCAGTTCTTC. It specifies CASSSPLAGAIYNEQFF.

This chain links TRBV5-5 with TRBJ1-2; D not certain. Between the trimmed V and J ends, which lost 2 bases and 8 bases, there was a span of 22 bases. CDR3 length: 16 amino acids. Germline V gene data show CDR1 as SGHKS and CDR2 as YYEKEE (reference sequence). CDR3 DNA: TGTGCCAGCAGCTTTATATTAGCCCCTGAGGATCTAGGCTACACCTTC. It yields the protein CASSFILAPEDLGYTF.

This chain uses TRBV20-1 with TRBJ2-4; 8 bases align to TRBD2. The V segment lost 4 bases and the J segment 13 bases; nucleotides outside the gene matches: 12. Germline values: CDR1 DFQATT, CDR2 SNEGSKA (reference sequence). This CDR3 has 13 amino acids. The CDR3 loop reads CSATAPGLEAQYF. Written as DNA, the CDR3 is TGCAGTGCTACGGCTCCGGGACTAGAGGCCCAGTACTTC.

This clonotype came up a few times. The chain combines TRBV27 with TRBJ2-5; 7 bases are a match to TRBD1. The assigned J gene may be wrong: the sequence end matches TRBJ2-7 better. Germline CDR1 reads MNHEY; CDR2 reads SMNVEV (reference sequence). The CDR3 is 16 residues long. Here the CDR3 DNA reads TGTGCCAGCAGAACTCCCGACAGGGAGAGAGGCTACGAGCAGTACTTC. Its translation is CASRTPDRERGYEQYF.

This clonotype was picked up a small number of times. V and J are TRBV6-1 and TRBJ2-3; D is ambiguous. CDR1 MNHNS and CDR2 SASEGT come from the germline V gene. The CDR3 consists of 15 residues. Deletions cut 5 bases from V and 3 bases from J, with 15 bases between. DNA for the CDR3: TGTGCCAGCAGTTCGCGCGTCCAGCAAACAGATACGCAGTATTTT. This codes for CASSSRVQQTDTQYF.

This clonotype is a singleton in its sample. In DNA, the CDR3 is TGTGCCAGCAGTTACCAAGGCCGGACAGCTGAAGCTTTCTTT. This sequence encodes CASSYQGRTAEAFF. The chain recombines TRBV6-2 or TRBV6-3 with TRBJ1-1, with D maybe TRBD1 (6 bases). This CDR3 has 14 amino acids. Germline V lookup: CDR1 MNHEY, CDR2 SVGEGT. V lost 2 bases and J 6 bases, leaving 13 bases between the germline ends.

This clonotype was observed a handful of times. V gene TRBV2 combines with J gene TRBJ2-5, with D hard to call. The CDR3 is made up of 18 amino acids. The ends were cut back, 6 bases at V and 1 base at J, with 24 bases in the middle. Per the germline V gene, CDR1 is SNHLY and CDR2 is FYNNEI. The CDR3 is CASSVRHPPGAIQETQYF. CDR3 nucleotide sequence: TGTGCCAGCAGCGTTAGACATCCCCCAGGAGCGATCCAAGAGACCCAGTACTTC.

The chain joins TRBV28 to TRBJ1-2, with 7 bases aligning to TRBD1. The V and J ends lost 3 bases and 5 bases, in that order; junction bases with no gene match: 9. Germline CDR1 is MDHEN and CDR2 is SYDVKM. The CDR3 runs 15 residues. The CDR3 loop is CASSFSPGQIYGYTF. DNA of the CDR3: TGTGCCAGCAGTTTTAGCCCGGGACAGATATATGGCTACACCTTC.

This chain uses TRBV5-1 with TRBJ2-3; D unresolved. Germline V gene lookup returns CDR1 SGHRS and CDR2 YFSETQ. The CDR3 runs to 12 residues. V was shortened by 6 bases and J by 7 bases, with 12 bases between the two germline ends. CDR3 amino acids: CASKDRLHTQYF. The CDR3 DNA follows: TGCGCCAGCAAAGATCGGTTACATACGCAGTATTTT.

The V gene is TRBV11-2, the J gene TRBJ1-5; D may be TRBD1 (6 bases). The CDR3 contains 14 residues. Germline values: CDR1 SGHAT, CDR2 FQNNGV. V gave up 4 bases and J gave up 3 bases, with 10 bases separating them. CDR3 in DNA: TGTGCCAGCAGCTATGGGGACACCAATCAGCCCCAGCATTTT. Its protein is CASSYGDTNQPQHF.

Only a few counts were recorded for this clonotype. This chain links TRBV27 with TRBJ2-5, with 8 bases matching TRBD1. The J call may be mistaken, given a closer DNA end match to TRBJ2-7. The CDR3 consists of 14 residues. The germline gives CDR1 MNHEY, CDR2 SMNVEV (reference sequence). In nucleotides, the CDR3 is TGTGCCAGCAGTTTTACAGGGGGAAGGTACGAGCAGTACTTC. Its translation is CASSFTGGRYEQYF.

The chain uses TRBV4-2 and TRBJ1-1; D may be TRBD1 (5 bases). V was trimmed by 4 bases and J by 5 bases, leaving 17 bases between them. The CDR3 totals 15 residues. The germline CDR1 and CDR2 sequences are LGHNA and YNFKEQ. The CDR3 here is CASSLRERGVTEAFF. For the CDR3, the DNA is TGTGCCAGCAGCCTTAGGGAGCGGGGGGTTACTGAAGCTTTCTTT.

The rearrangement joins TRBV4-1 to TRBJ1-2; D is possibly TRBD1 (5 bases). Germline-derived CDR1 and CDR2 are MGHRA and YSYEKL. This CDR3 has 14 amino acids. V lost 0 bases and J lost 10, with 15 bases in between. Written as DNA, the CDR3 is TGCGCCAGCAGCCAAGATGGGACCCTTTCAGACTACACCTTC. It is translated as CASSQDGTLSDYTF.

The rearrangement uses TRBV12-3 or TRBV12-4 and TRBJ1-2, with 8 bases aligning to TRBD1. The CDR3 contains 16 residues. The trim removed 4 bases at V and 5 bases at J, leaving 12 bases unmatched. The CDR3 DNA is TGTGCCAGCAGTTCTCAGGGGGCTTCAGGATATTATGGCTACACCTTC. It translates to CASSSQGASGYYGYTF.

The CDR3 sequence: CASNKGGRDTQYF. CDR3 nucleotide sequence: TGTGCCAGCAATAAGGGGGGGCGTGATACGCAGTATTTT. This rearrangement joins TRBV7-2 to TRBJ2-3, with TRBD2 as a possible D gene (7 bases). With 7 bases removed from V and 6 bases from J, the gap between germline ends came to 14 bases. The CDR3 is 13 residues long. CDR1 is SGHTA, CDR2 FQGNSA, per germline.

This clonotype was detected a few times. This sequence joins TRBV4-2 and TRBJ2-7; D tentatively fits TRBD1 or TRBD2 (5 bases each). This CDR3 comprises 14 residues. V dropped 0 bases and J dropped 4 bases, with 10 bases sitting between them. Germline CDR1 LGHNA, CDR2 YNFKEQ. The CDR3 nucleotides are TGTGCCAGCAGCCAAGACAGGGAGAGATACGAGCAGTACTTC. It yields the protein CASSQDRERYEQYF.

This chain connects TRBV2 to TRBJ2-3; 7 bases agree with TRBD2. Per germline, CDR1 SNHLY and CDR2 FYNNEI. There are 14 residues in the CDR3. V lost 1 base to trimming and J lost 10 bases; unmatched junction nucleotides: 8. Here the CDR3 DNA reads TGTGCCAGCAGTGAAGGGACTAGTGTTAGGGCGCAGTATTTT. It specifies CASSEGTSVRAQYF.

This CDR3 reads CASSSPRAGNEKLFF. The CDR3, as DNA: TGTGCCAGCAGTTCCCCTCGGGCAGGGAATGAAAAACTGTTTTTT. The V gene is TRBV6-5, the J gene TRBJ1-4, with a tentative D call TRBD1 (5 bases). Germline-derived CDR1 and CDR2 are MNHEY and SVGAGI. The CDR3 is 15 amino acids. V was trimmed by 4 bases and J by 5 bases, leaving 14 bases between them.

This clonotype was detected a few times. The rearrangement joins TRBV11-2 to TRBJ2-7; D unclear. The V and J ends lost 3 bases and 4 bases respectively, with 10 bases between them. CDR1 is SGHAT and CDR2 is FQNNGV in the germline V gene. The CDR3 extends over 13 amino acids. CDR3 DNA sequence: TGTGCCAGCAGCTTTGTCCAATCGTACGAGCAGTACTTC. It yields the protein CASSFVQSYEQYF.

On this clonotype: A read error may be the cause here, since a much bigger clone is one base away. The chain is built from TRBV29-1 and TRBJ2-3; D perhaps matches TRBD2 (5 bases). V shed 7 bases and J shed 0 bases, with 14 bases lying between them. CDR1 is SQVTM and CDR2 is ANQGSEA in the germline V gene. The CDR3 has 14 residues. CDR3 protein: CSARGGVSTDTQYF. The CDR3 bases are TGCAGCGCTCGGGGTGGTGTCAGCACAGATACGCAGTATTTT.

CDR3 protein: CASSYTGREITAEQYF. The CDR3 DNA follows: TGTGCCAGCAGTTATACGGGGCGGGAGATTACGGCTGAGCAGTACTTC. V usage is TRBV6-2 or TRBV6-3 and J usage is TRBJ2-7; 7 nucleotides agree with TRBD2. The CDR3 loop spans 16 amino acids. With V trimmed by 3 bases and J by 7 bases, 15 bases remained unmatched. Germline V gene lookup returns CDR1 MNHEY and CDR2 SVGEGT.

The J gene is TRBJ1-2, the V gene TRBV27; possibly TRBD1 for D (6 bases). The V gene's germline CDR1 is MNHEY and CDR2 SMNVEV (reference sequence). This CDR3 has 16 amino acids. V lost 8 bases and J 4 bases, leaving 23 bases between the germline ends. DNA for the CDR3: TGTGCCAGCGCGGCCGGAGGAGCGGGGGGCATCTATGGCTACACCTTC. The encoded protein is CASAAGGAGGIYGYTF.

The V and J genes are TRBV12-3 or TRBV12-4 and TRBJ1-2; D is perhaps TRBD1 (5 bases). This CDR3 has 14 residues. The V and J ends lost 3 bases and 4 bases respectively, with 12 bases between them. The DNA of the CDR3 is TGTGCCAGCAGTTTGGAGGGCGGGGGCTATGGCTACACCTTC. Residues: CASSLEGGGYGYTF.

This clonotype was seen a few times. The J gene is TRBJ2-7, the V gene TRBV14, with a tentative D call TRBD2 (6 bases). Germline V gene data show CDR1 as SGHDN and CDR2 as FVKESK. V lost 3 bases and J 4 bases, leaving 19 bases between the germline ends. The CDR3 spans 16 residues. CDR3 DNA sequence: TGTGCCAGCAGCCATCGGGACTCGATAACCCTTTACGAGCAGTACTTC. Its protein is CASSHRDSITLYEQYF.

The chain combines TRBV5-6 with TRBJ1-1; 9 bases align to TRBD1. The CDR3 has 13 amino acids. The germline CDR1 and CDR2 sequences are SGHDT and YYEEEE. The trim removed 8 bases at V and 11 bases at J, leaving 13 bases unmatched. The CDR3 nucleotides are TGTGCCAGTAGCCCGTGGGGGACAGGGAGGGCTTTCTTT. Its translation: CASSPWGTGRAFF.

This chain connects TRBV4-1 to TRBJ2-4; TRBD1 matches 7 bases. The CDR3 has 17 residues. The V and J ends lost 1 base and 1 base, in that order; junction bases with no gene match: 7. CDR1 and CDR2 (germline): MGHRA, YSYEKL. The DNA for the CDR3 is TGCGCCAGCAGCCAAGGGGCCAAACAGGGGGCCAAAAACATTCAGTACTTC. Encoded protein: CASSQGAKQGAKNIQYF.

The chain combines TRBV12-3 or TRBV12-4 with TRBJ1-2; 8 nucleotides line up with TRBD1. The CDR3 spans 14 residues. V lost 7 bases, J lost 3 bases, and 7 bases stayed unmatched. Written as DNA, the CDR3 is TGTGCCAGCACCACGGGACAGGTAGACTATGGCTACACCTTC. This translates into CASTTGQVDYGYTF.

The chain employs TRBV5-1 and TRBJ2-7; TRBD1 matches 10 bases. The CDR3 length is 16 residues. The V gene end was trimmed by 7 bases and the J gene end by 5 bases; junction bases not matched to a gene: 15. Germline values: CDR1 SGHRS, CDR2 YFSETQ. The CDR3 here is CASFPTGGTGAHEQYF. DNA of the CDR3: TGCGCCAGCTTTCCGACGGGCGGGACAGGGGCGCACGAGCAGTACTTC.

This clonotype was seen just once. This chain joins TRBV6-1 and TRBJ1-2; D possibly corresponds to TRBD1 (5 bases). Germline CDR1 MNHNS, CDR2 SASEGT. Trimming left V 8 bases short and J 2 bases short, with 15 bases between. The CDR3 is 14 amino acids. This chain's CDR3 is CASVGHFPNYGYTF. The DNA of the CDR3 is TGTGCCAGCGTAGGACACTTCCCGAACTATGGCTACACCTTC.

This chain joins TRBV5-1 and TRBJ1-2; 8 bases match TRBD1. CDR1 and CDR2 (germline): SGHRS, YFSETQ. Trimming took 1 base from V and 7 from J; bases not matched to a gene: 6. This CDR3 region has 14 residues. The CDR3 here is CASSLLTGDSGYTF. The CDR3, as DNA: TGCGCCAGCAGCTTGTTGACAGGGGATAGTGGCTACACCTTC.